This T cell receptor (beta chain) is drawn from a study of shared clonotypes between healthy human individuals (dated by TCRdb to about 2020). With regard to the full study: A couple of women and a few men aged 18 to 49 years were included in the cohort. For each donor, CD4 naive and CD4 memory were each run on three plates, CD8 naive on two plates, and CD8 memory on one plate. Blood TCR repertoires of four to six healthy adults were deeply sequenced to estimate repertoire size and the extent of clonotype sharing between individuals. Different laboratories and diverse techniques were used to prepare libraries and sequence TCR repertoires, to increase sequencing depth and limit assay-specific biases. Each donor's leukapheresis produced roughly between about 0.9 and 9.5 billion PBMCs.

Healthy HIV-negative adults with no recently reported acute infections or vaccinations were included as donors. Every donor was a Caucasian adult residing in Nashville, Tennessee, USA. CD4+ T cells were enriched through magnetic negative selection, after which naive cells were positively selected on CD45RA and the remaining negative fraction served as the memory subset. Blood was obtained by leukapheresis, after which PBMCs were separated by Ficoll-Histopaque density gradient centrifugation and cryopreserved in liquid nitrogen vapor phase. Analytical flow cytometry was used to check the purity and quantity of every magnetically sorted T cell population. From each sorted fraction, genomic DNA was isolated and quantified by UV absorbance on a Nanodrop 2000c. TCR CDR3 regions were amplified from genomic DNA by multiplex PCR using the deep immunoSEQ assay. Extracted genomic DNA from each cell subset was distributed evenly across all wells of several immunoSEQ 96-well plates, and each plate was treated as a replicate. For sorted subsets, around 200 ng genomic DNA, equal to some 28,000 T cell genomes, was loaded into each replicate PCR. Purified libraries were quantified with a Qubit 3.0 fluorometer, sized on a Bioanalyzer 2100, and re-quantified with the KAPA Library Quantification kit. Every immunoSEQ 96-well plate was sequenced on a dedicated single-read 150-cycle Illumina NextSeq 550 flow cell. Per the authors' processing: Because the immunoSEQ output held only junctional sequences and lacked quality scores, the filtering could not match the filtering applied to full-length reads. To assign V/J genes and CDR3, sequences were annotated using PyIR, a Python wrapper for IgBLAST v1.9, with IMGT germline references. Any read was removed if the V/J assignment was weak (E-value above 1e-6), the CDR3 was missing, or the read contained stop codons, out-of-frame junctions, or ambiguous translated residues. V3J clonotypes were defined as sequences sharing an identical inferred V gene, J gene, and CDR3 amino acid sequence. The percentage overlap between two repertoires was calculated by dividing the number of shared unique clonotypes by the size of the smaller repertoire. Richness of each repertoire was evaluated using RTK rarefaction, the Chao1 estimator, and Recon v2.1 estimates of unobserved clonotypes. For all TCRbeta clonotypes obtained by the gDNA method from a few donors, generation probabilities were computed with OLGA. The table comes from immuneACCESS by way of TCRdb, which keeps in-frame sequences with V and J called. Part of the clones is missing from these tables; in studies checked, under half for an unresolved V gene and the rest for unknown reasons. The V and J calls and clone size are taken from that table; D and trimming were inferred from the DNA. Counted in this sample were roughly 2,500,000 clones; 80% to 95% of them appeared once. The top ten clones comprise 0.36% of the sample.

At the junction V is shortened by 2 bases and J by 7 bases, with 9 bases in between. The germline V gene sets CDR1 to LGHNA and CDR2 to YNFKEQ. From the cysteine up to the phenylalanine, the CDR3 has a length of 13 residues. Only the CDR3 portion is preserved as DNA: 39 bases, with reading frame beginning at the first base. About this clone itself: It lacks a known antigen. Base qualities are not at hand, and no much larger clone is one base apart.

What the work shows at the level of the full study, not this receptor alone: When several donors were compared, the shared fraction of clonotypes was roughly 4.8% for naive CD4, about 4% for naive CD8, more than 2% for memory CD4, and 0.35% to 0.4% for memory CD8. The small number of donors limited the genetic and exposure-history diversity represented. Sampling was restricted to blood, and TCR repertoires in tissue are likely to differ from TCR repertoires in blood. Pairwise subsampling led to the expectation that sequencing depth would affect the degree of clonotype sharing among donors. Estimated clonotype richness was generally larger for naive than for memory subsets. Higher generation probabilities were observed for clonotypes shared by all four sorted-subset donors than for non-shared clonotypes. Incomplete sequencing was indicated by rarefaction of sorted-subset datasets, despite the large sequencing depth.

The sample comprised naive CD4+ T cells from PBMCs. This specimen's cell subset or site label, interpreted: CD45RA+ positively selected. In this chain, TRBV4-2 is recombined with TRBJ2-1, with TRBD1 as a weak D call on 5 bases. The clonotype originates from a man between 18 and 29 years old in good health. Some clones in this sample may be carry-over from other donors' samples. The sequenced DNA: TGTGCCAGCAGCCAACCGGACAAGAATGAGCAGTTCTTC. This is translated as CASSQPDKNEQFF.